What follows are 8 T cell receptor beta chains derived from one specimen sequenced in a study of T cells in localized non-small cell lung cancer. TCRdb's table, derived via immunoSEQ multiplex PCR, lists solely in-frame clones and lacks some. Here the sample spans more than 11,000 clones, roughly 90% being singletons. This material consisted of peripheral blood mononuclear cells, taken before any cancer treatment. Receptor source: a man aged 35 to 70 with stage III lung adenocarcinoma.

In its sample, this clone was seen a few times. V gene TRBV6-1 combines with J gene TRBJ1-5, with D unclear. Germline CDR1 and CDR2: MNHNS and SASEGT. The CDR3 consists of 14 residues. Trimming took 8 bases from V and 0 from J, leaving 11 bases between them. The CDR3 region has the DNA TGTGCCAGCCATTCGGTCTATAGCAATCAGCCCCAGCATTTT. It yields the protein CASHSVYSNQPQHF.

The chain combines TRBV10-1 with TRBJ2-2; 8 bases are a match to TRBD2. This CDR3 is built from 17 residues. J was trimmed by 0 bases and V by 0 bases; bases with no gene match: 3. Per the germline V gene, CDR1 is WNHNN and CDR2 is SYGVQD (reference sequence). CDR3 bases: TGCGCCAGCAGTGAGTCGGCGGGAGGATCGAACACCGGGGAGCTGTTTTTT. This gives the protein CASSESAGGSNTGELFF.

The CDR3 DNA sequence: TGTGCCATCAGTGAGTCCAGTGATGAGCAGTTCTTC. It specifies CAISESSDEQFF. This chain uses TRBV10-3 with TRBJ2-1; no firm D call. There are 12 residues in the CDR3. In germline, CDR1 is ENHRY, CDR2 SYGVKD. Trimming pared 0 bases from V and 8 bases from J, leaving 5 bases between.

The rearrangement links TRBV5-3 to TRBJ2-2; 12 bases are a match to TRBD1. TRBV5-3 falls under the ORF class, with uncertain function. The CDR3 is 15 residues long. V was clipped by 4 bases and J by 8 bases; unmatched bases: 6. This CDR3 is CARSPGQGAPGELFF. CDR3 DNA sequence: TGTGCCAGAAGCCCGGGACAGGGGGCTCCAGGGGAGCTGTTTTTT.

Written as DNA, the CDR3 is TGTGCCAGCAGTTTAGGCAAGAACTACGAGCAGTACTTC. Translated: CASSLGKNYEQYF. The chain employs TRBV28 and TRBJ2-7; D is ambiguous. Trimming stripped 2 bases from V and 3 bases from J, with 8 bases between. The length of the CDR3 is 13 residues. Germline assignment: CDR1 MDHEN and CDR2 SYDVKM. Using reference TRBV28 and TRBJ2-7 for the parts outside the CDR3, the full variable domain is DVKVTQSSRYLVKRTGEKVFLECVQDMDHENMFWYRQDPGLGLRLIYFSYDVKMKEKGDIPEGYSVSREKKERFSLILESASTNQTSMYLCASSLGKNYEQYFGPGTRLTVT.

The rearrangement uses TRBV4-1 and TRBJ2-7; D is perhaps TRBD1 or TRBD2 (5 bases each). Germline V lookup: CDR1 MGHRA, CDR2 YSYEKL. V dropped 4 bases and J dropped 5 bases, with 9 bases sitting between them. The CDR3 consists of 12 residues. The CDR3 nucleotides are TGCGCCAGCAGCCCGAGGGGTCACGAGCAGTACTTC. Encoded protein: CASSPRGHEQYF.

The chain carries TRBV11-2 and TRBJ1-2; no definite D call. This CDR3 spans 12 amino acids. Germline values: CDR1 SGHAT, CDR2 FQNNGV. The V gene lost 1 base and the J gene lost 5 bases, with 5 bases spanning the gap. The CDR3 DNA reads as TGTGCCAGCAGCTTAGCCCCATATGGCTACACCTTC. This codes for CASSLAPYGYTF.

The chain carries TRBV7-8 and TRBJ1-5; 10 bases are a match to TRBD1. The CDR3 is 15 amino acids. Germline CDR1 SGHVS, CDR2 FQNEAQ. V was clipped by 1 base and J by 6 bases; unmatched bases: 3. The CDR3 sequence is CASSLGDRGIQPQHF. The CDR3 bases are TGTGCCAGCAGCTTAGGGGACAGGGGAATTCAGCCCCAGCATTTT.